The count of the clone carrying this TCR beta chain is one. Arm-PCR of CDR3 regions with iRepertoire HTBI primers generated TCR beta libraries. From the multiplex PCR reads, TCRdb called clonotypes with MiXCR, one entry per CDR3 protein. The sample records about 430,000 distinct CDR3 sequences, approximately 22% being singletons. CDR1 SEHNR and CDR2 FQNEAQ come from the germline V gene (reference sequence). CDR3 length equals 14 residues. V lost 8 bases and J lost 1, with 13 bases in between. This sample was included in a study of regulatory T cells in long-lasting Graves disease. The time point was: persistent/refractory GD, antithyroid drugs over 5 years with positive TRAb. PBMCs were the source of the RNA used for TCR sequencing.

The chain combines TRBV7-9 with TRBJ2-3, with D maybe TRBD1 (5 bases). Sample: peripheral blood mononuclear cells (PBMCs), taken when the disease was refractory, from a patient treated with antithyroid drugs. This clonotype was obtained from a female donor with Graves disease. The DNA of the CDR3 is TGTGCCAGCGGCAGGGCCGAAGGCACAGATACGCAGTATTTT. Translated, it gives CASGRAEGTDTQYF.